This is a list of T cell receptor beta chains from one sample in a study of cytomegalovirus exposure and HLA in healthy donors. Generated by immunoSEQ multiplex PCR, the TCRdb table keeps only in-frame clones and is missing some. There are 80,000 or so clones in the sample; roughly two thirds occur only once, and 5.5% to 8% lies in the top ten. Input material: PBMCs. These receptors originate from a woman in her fifties or sixties in good health and CMV-seropositive. CDR3s include the opening cysteine and the closing phenylalanine or tryptophan. D genes are given only for firm matches. A row's size may be missing; if present it is once, few, many or a size class.

clone_size: -
d_call: TRBD1
j_call: TRBJ2-5
v_call: TRBV4-1
cdr3_aa: CASSQGTGEETQYF

clone_size: -
d_call: TRBD1
j_call: TRBJ2-3
v_call: TRBV7-9
cdr3_aa: CASSERGLTPADTQYF

clone_size: -
d_call: TRBD1
j_call: TRBJ1-6
v_call: TRBV6-4
cdr3_aa: CASSEGTENSPLHF

clone_size: few
d_call: -
j_call: TRBJ1-5
v_call: TRBV6-4
cdr3_aa: CASSGESNQPQHF

clone_size: -
d_call: -
j_call: TRBJ1-2
v_call: TRBV7-2
cdr3_aa: CASSQSPGHLDGYTF

clone_size: few
d_call: -
j_call: TRBJ1-2
v_call: TRBV7-9
cdr3_aa: CASSRDTNYGYTF

clone_size: -
d_call: -
j_call: TRBJ1-6
v_call: TRBV6-1
cdr3_aa: CASSDWGTSNSPLHF

clone_size: -
d_call: -
j_call: TRBJ1-1
v_call: TRBV6-6
cdr3_aa: CASSFFEGHRNTEAFF

clone_size: -
d_call: -
j_call: TRBJ2-2
v_call: TRBV10-3
cdr3_aa: CATGDNTGELFF

clone_size: -
d_call: -
j_call: TRBJ1-1
v_call: TRBV6-1
cdr3_aa: CASFGVGYTEAFF

clone_size: few
d_call: -
j_call: TRBJ2-2
v_call: TRBV5-1
cdr3_aa: CASSSVDSTGELFF

clone_size: -
d_call: -
j_call: TRBJ2-7
v_call: TRBV14
cdr3_aa: CASSPNSYEQYF

clone_size: -
d_call: -
j_call: TRBJ1-5
v_call: TRBV21-1
cdr3_aa: CASTRTCNQPQHF

clone_size: few
d_call: -
j_call: TRBJ1-1
v_call: TRBV5-6
cdr3_aa: CASSLQQGEAFF

clone_size: once
d_call: -
j_call: TRBJ1-4
v_call: TRBV30
cdr3_aa: CAWSSQGGEKLFF

clone_size: -
d_call: -
j_call: TRBJ1-1
v_call: TRBV10-3
cdr3_aa: CAIRPTGTNTEAFF

clone_size: few
d_call: -
j_call: TRBJ1-1
v_call: TRBV6-6
cdr3_aa: CASSYPQGRNTEAFF

clone_size: few
d_call: -
j_call: TRBJ1-2
v_call: TRBV28
cdr3_aa: CASSFKPGAYGYTF

clone_size: -
d_call: -
j_call: TRBJ1-5
v_call: TRBV19
cdr3_aa: CASSRAGDQPQHF

clone_size: -
d_call: -
j_call: TRBJ2-1
v_call: TRBV28
cdr3_aa: CASCLERSYNEQFF

clone_size: few
d_call: -
j_call: TRBJ1-4
v_call: TRBV7-2
cdr3_aa: CASSFGTRDTGEKLFF

clone_size: -
d_call: -
j_call: TRBJ2-7
v_call: TRBV2
cdr3_aa: CVPRNISDEQYF

clone_size: -
d_call: TRBD1
j_call: TRBJ1-2
v_call: TRBV19
cdr3_aa: CASSMGRGSNRGYTF

clone_size: few
d_call: -
j_call: TRBJ1-4
v_call: TRBV4-1
cdr3_aa: CASSHPGHSKEKLFF

clone_size: few
d_call: TRBD2
j_call: TRBJ2-1
v_call: TRBV7-9
cdr3_aa: CSSSQRGGGETYNEQFF

clone_size: -
d_call: -
j_call: TRBJ1-2
v_call: TRBV7-9
cdr3_aa: CASSLEGSDNGYTF

clone_size: once
d_call: TRBD1
j_call: TRBJ2-7
v_call: TRBV10-3
cdr3_aa: CAISESGTGGREQYF

clone_size: once
d_call: TRBD2
j_call: TRBJ2-7
v_call: TRBV27
cdr3_aa: CASKRGSSYEQYF

clone_size: -
d_call: -
j_call: TRBJ2-1
v_call: TRBV11-3
cdr3_aa: CASSFGGDYNEQFF

clone_size: -
d_call: -
j_call: TRBJ2-1
v_call: TRBV10-2
cdr3_aa: CASTSEGAFYNEQFF

clone_size: -
d_call: -
j_call: TRBJ2-1
v_call: TRBV7-9
cdr3_aa: CASSPRSARFEQFF

clone_size: -
d_call: -
j_call: TRBJ1-3
v_call: TRBV6-1
cdr3_aa: CASRSLASGGNTIYF

clone_size: few
d_call: -
j_call: TRBJ1-6
v_call: TRBV27
cdr3_aa: CASSFSSYNSPLHF

clone_size: -
d_call: TRBD1
j_call: TRBJ1-3
v_call: TRBV7-9
cdr3_aa: CSSSFSTGTGVWVGNTIYF

clone_size: -
d_call: -
j_call: TRBJ1-2
v_call: TRBV5-8
cdr3_aa: CASSERFVGYGYTF

clone_size: -
d_call: -
j_call: TRBJ2-1
v_call: TRBV4-1
cdr3_aa: CASSQDPRAERPYNEQFF

clone_size: once
d_call: -
j_call: TRBJ1-5
v_call: TRBV6-5
cdr3_aa: CASSGHMSQPQHF

clone_size: once
d_call: TRBD2
j_call: TRBJ2-1
v_call: TRBV27
cdr3_aa: CASTPGGTDEQFF

clone_size: -
d_call: -
j_call: TRBJ1-1
v_call: TRBV5-1
cdr3_aa: CASSLDPGKLAFF

clone_size: -
d_call: -
j_call: TRBJ2-2
v_call: TRBV11-2
cdr3_aa: CASSFPGTGELFF

clone_size: -
d_call: TRBD1
j_call: TRBJ2-1
v_call: TRBV29-1
cdr3_aa: CSVEGDRVYNEQFF

clone_size: -
d_call: -
j_call: TRBJ2-2
v_call: TRBV5-6
cdr3_aa: CASSLFRGYFAGELFF

clone_size: -
d_call: -
j_call: TRBJ2-5
v_call: TRBV18
cdr3_aa: CASSPRGGAETQYF

clone_size: -
d_call: -
j_call: TRBJ2-1
v_call: TRBV7-9
cdr3_aa: CASSFGQLYNEQFF

clone_size: -
d_call: -
j_call: TRBJ1-4
v_call: TRBV5-5
cdr3_aa: CASSYKRGGLDREKLFF

clone_size: -
d_call: -
j_call: TRBJ2-3
v_call: TRBV4-2
cdr3_aa: CASSLGTGSDTQYF

clone_size: -
d_call: -
j_call: TRBJ1-5
v_call: TRBV28
cdr3_aa: CASSPGGINQPQHF

clone_size: -
d_call: -
j_call: TRBJ2-3
v_call: TRBV2
cdr3_aa: CASSENLFGPF